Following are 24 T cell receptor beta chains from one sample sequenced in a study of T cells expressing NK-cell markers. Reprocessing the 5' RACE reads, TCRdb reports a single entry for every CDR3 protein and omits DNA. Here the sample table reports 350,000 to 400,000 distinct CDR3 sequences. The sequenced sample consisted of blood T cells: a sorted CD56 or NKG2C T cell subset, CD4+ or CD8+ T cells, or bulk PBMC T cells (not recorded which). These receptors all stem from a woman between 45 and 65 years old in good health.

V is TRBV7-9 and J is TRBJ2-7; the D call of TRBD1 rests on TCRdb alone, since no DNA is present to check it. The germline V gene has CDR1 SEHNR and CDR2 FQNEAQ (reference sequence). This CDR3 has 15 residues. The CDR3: CASRWTGGAGYEQYF.

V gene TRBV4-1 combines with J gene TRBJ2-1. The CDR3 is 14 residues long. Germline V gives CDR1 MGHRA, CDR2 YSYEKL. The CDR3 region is CASSQGIRGYEQFF.

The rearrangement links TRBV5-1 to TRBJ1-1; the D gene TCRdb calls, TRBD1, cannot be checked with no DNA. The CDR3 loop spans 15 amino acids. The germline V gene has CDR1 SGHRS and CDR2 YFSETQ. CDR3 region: CASSILQGVNSEAFF.

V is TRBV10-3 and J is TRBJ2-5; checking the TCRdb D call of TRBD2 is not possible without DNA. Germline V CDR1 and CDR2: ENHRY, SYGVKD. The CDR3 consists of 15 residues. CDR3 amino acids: CAISEGGGRLETQYF.

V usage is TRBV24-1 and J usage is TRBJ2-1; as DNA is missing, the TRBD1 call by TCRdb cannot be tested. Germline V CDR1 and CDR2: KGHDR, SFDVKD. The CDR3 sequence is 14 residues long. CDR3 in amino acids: CATSVRTGGVEQFF.

CDR3 residues: CSVPDSPMNTEAFF. J is TRBJ1-1 and V is TRBV29-1; lacking DNA, the TRBD1 call made by TCRdb goes unchecked. The germline gives CDR1 SQVTM, CDR2 ANQGSEA. The CDR3 sequence is 14 residues long. The entire variable domain, with the rest obtained from reference TRBV29-1 and TRBJ1-1, is as follows: SAVISQKPSRDICQRGTSLTIQCQVDSQVTMMFWYRQQPGQSLTLIATANQGSEATYESGFVIDKFPISRPNLTFSTLTVSNMSPEDSSIYLCSVPDSPMNTEAFFGQGTRLTVV.

The CDR3: CAWSGQSGLADTQYF. The rearrangement joins TRBV30 to TRBJ2-3; TCRdb names TRBD2, which stays unverified in the absence of DNA. The CDR3 extends over 15 amino acids. CDR1 is GTSNPN, CDR2 SVGIG, per germline (reference sequence).

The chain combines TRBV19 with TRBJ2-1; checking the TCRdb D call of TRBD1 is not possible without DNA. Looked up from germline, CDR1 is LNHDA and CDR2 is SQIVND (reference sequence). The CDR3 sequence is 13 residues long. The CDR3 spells CASRENRGNEQFF.

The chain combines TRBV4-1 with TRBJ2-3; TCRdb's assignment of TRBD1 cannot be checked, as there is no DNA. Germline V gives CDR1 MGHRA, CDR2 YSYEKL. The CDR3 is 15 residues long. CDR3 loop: CASSFRGTFTDTQYF.

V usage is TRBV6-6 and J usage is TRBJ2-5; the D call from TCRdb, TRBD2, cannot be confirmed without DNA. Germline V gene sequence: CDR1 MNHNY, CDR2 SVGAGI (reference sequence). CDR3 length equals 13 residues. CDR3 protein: CASRGGGDETQYF.

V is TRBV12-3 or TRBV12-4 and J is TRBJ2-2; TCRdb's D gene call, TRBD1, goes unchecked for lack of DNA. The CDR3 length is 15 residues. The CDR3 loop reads CASSGTGGATGELFF.

The CDR3 here is CAWREGLTSYNEQFF. The chain couples TRBV30 to TRBJ2-1; without DNA, the TCRdb call of TRBD2 cannot be checked. The CDR3 has 15 amino acids. From germline, CDR1 is GTSNPN and CDR2 SVGIG (reference sequence). Full variable domain (missing parts from reference TRBV30 and TRBJ2-1): SQTIHQWPATLVQPVGSPLSLECTVEGTSNPNLYWYRQAAGRGLQLLFYSVGIGQISSEVPQNLSASRPQDRQFILSSKKLLLSDSGFYLCAWREGLTSYNEQFFGPGTRLTVL.

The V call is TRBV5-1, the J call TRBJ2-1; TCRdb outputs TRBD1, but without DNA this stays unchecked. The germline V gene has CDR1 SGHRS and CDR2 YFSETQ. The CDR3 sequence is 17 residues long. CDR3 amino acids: CASSLYPGTATYNEQFF. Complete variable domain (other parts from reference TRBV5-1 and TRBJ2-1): KAGVTQTPRYLIKTRGQQVTLSCSPISGHRSVSWYQQTPGQGLQFLFEYFSETQRNKGNFPGRFSGRQFSNSRSEMNVSTLELGDSALYLCASSLYPGTATYNEQFFGPGTRLTVL.

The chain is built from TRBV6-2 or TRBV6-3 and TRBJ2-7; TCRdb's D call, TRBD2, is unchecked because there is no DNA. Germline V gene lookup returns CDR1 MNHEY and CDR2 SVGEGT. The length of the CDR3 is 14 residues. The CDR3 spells CASSYSRLASEQYF.

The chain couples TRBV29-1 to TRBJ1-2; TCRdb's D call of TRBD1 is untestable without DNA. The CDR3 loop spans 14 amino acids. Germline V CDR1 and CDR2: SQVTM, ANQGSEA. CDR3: CSVEGTRANYGYTF.

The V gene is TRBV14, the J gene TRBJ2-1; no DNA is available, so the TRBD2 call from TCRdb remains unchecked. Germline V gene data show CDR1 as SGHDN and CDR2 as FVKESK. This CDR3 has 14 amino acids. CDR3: CASSGTTPLFEQFF.

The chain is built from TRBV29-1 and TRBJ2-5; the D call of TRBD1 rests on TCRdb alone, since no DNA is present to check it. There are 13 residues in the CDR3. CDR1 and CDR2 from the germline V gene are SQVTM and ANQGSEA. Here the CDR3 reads CSVGASLQETQYF. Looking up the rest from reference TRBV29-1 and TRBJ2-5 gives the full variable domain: SAVISQKPSRDICQRGTSLTIQCQVDSQVTMMFWYRQQPGQSLTLIATANQGSEATYESGFVIDKFPISRPNLTFSTLTVSNMSPEDSSIYLCSVGASLQETQYFGPGTRLLVL.

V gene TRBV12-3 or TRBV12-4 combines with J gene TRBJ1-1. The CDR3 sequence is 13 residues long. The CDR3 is CASSLLAGTEAFF.

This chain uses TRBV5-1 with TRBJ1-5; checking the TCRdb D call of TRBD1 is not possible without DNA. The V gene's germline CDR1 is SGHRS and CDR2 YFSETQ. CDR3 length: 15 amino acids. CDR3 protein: CASSPTGDYNQPQHF.

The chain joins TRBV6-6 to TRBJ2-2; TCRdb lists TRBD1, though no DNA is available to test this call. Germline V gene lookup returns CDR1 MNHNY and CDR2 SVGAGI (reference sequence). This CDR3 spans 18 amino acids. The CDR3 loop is CASRILLHGTDNTGELFF.

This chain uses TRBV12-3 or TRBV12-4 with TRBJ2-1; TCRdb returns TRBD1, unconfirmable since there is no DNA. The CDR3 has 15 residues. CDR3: CASSLDRALYNEQFF.

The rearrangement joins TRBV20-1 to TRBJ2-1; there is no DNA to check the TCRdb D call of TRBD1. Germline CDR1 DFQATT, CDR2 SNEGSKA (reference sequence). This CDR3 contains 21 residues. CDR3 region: CSARPRPGTRLAGDSYNEQFF.

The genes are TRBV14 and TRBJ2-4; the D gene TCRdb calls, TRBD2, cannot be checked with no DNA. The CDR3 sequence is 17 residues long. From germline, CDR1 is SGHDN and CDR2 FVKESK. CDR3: CASSQGIGLAGIGIQYF.

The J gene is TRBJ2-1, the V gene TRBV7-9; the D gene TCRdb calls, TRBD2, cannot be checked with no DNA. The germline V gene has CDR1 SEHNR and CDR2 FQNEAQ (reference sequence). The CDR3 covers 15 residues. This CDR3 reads CASSLDRTRRNEQFF.